Sequencing of this T cell receptor beta chain was carried out in a study of shared clonotypes between healthy human individuals. Germline loops: CDR1 MGHDK, CDR2 SYGVNS. This CDR3 is 12 amino acids long. Trimming took 5 bases from V and 5 from J, leaving 6 bases between them. TCRdb's copy holds only in-frame clones and misses some; the assay was immunoSEQ multiplex PCR. The sample shows more than 2 million clones, roughly 95% of them seen only once. Sequences were obtained from naive CD4+ T cells sorted from blood. The subset denotes: CD45RA+ positively selected. The clonotype originates from a man younger than 30 in good health. V gene TRBV25-1 combines with J gene TRBJ2-2; D unresolved. Written as DNA, the CDR3 is TGTGCCAGCAGTTTTGGAACCGGGGAGCTGTTTTTT. This encodes CASSFGTGELFF.